Each of the 11 T cell receptor beta chains below was sequenced from the same sample in a study of blood T cell dynamics during melanoma immunotherapy. The repertoire was sequenced with immunoSEQ multiplex PCR; TCRdb's copy has only in-frame clones and lacks some. The sample has 8,500 to 10,000 clones; over 85% are singletons. Time point specified: pre-treatment baseline. Source: blood, taken from a patient treated with checkpoint blockade. These TCRs come from a human donor with melanoma.

V usage is TRBV7-2 and J usage is TRBJ2-2; no definite D call. The V gene's germline CDR1 is SGHTA and CDR2 FQGNSA. Trimming cost V 1 base and J 6 bases, with 9 bases left between them. The CDR3 extends over 14 amino acids. This CDR3 reads CASSLGPRSGELFF. The DNA for the CDR3 is TGTGCCAGCAGCTTAGGGCCGCGGTCCGGGGAGCTGTTTTTT. The whole variable domain, filled in from reference TRBV7-2 and TRBJ2-2, reads GAGVSQSPSNKVTEKGKDVELRCDPISGHTALYWYRQSLGQGLEFLIYFQGNSAPDKSGLPSDRFSAERTGGSVSTLTIQRTQQEDSAVYLCASSLGPRSGELFFGEGSRLTVL.

The chain carries TRBV5-1 and TRBJ2-4; a weak D match, TRBD2 (6 bases). The CDR3 covers 15 residues. The ends were cut back, 2 bases at V and 1 base at J, with 10 bases in the middle. Germline V gene sequence: CDR1 SGHRS, CDR2 YFSETQ. CDR3 protein: CASSFWAGAKNIQYF. The CDR3 nucleotides are TGCGCCAGCAGCTTCTGGGCGGGGGCCAAAAACATTCAGTACTTC. Using reference TRBV5-1 and TRBJ2-4 for the parts outside the CDR3, the full variable domain is KAGVTQTPRYLIKTRGQQVTLSCSPISGHRSVSWYQQTPGQGLQFLFEYFSETQRNKGNFPGRFSGRQFSNSRSEMNVSTLELGDSALYLCASSFWAGAKNIQYFGAGTRLSVL.

In this sample, this clone turned up a few times. V usage is TRBV6-1 and J usage is TRBJ1-5, with 7 bases matching TRBD1. CDR3 size: 15 residues. The ends lost 6 bases at V and 1 base at J; junction bases unmatched: 6. Germline CDR1 and CDR2: MNHNS and SASEGT. For the CDR3, the DNA is TGTGCCAGCAGCGCTCAGGGGGGGAGCAATCAGCCCCAGCATTTT. Translating gives CASSAQGGSNQPQHF.

V gene TRBV28 combines with J gene TRBJ2-7; D perhaps matches TRBD2 (6 bases). This CDR3 has 13 residues. Germline lookup yields CDR1 MDHEN and CDR2 SYDVKM. The V gene lost 5 bases and the J gene lost 5 bases, with 13 bases spanning the gap. The CDR3 loop is CASSPSGVHEQYF. The CDR3 DNA reads TGTGCCAGCAGTCCATCGGGGGTCCACGAGCAGTACTTC.

This clone was counted between two and nine times. The gene calls are TRBV28 and TRBJ1-5; the D gene is possibly TRBD1 (6 bases). CDR3 length: 15 residues. Germline assignment: CDR1 MDHEN and CDR2 SYDVKM. The chain's CDR3 is CAVPNGAGGNQPQHF. CDR3 sequence (DNA): TGTGCAGTCCCCAACGGAGCAGGGGGCAATCAGCCCCAGCATTTT.

The chain couples TRBV28 to TRBJ2-5; D possibly matches TRBD1 or TRBD2 (7 bases each). Per germline, CDR1 MDHEN and CDR2 SYDVKM. The V end lost 6 bases, the J end lost 1 base, and 24 bases lay between the germline ends. This CDR3 comprises 18 residues. As DNA, the CDR3 is TGTGCCAGCAGCCTCGACAGGGAGGGCGAAACCCCCCAAGAGACCCAGTACTTC. This codes for CASSLDREGETPQETQYF.

This chain links TRBV11-2 with TRBJ2-1, with 8 positions matching TRBD1. The CDR3 has 13 residues. Germline CDR1 reads SGHAT; CDR2 reads FQNNGV. Losses at the gene ends were 3 bases for V and 12 bases for J; bases not matched to a gene: 7. CDR3 in DNA: TGTGCCAGCAGCTTGGACAGGGTCAGGGGGCAGTTCTTC. Residues: CASSLDRVRGQFF.

J is TRBJ2-3 and V is TRBV9; D gene unclear. V lost 0 bases to trimming and J lost 5 bases, with 4 bases between them. Germline values: CDR1 SGDLS, CDR2 YYNGEE. The CDR3 totals 12 residues. CDR3 region: CASSVELDTQYF. The CDR3, as DNA: TGTGCCAGCAGCGTAGAGTTAGATACGCAGTATTTT.

This sequence joins TRBV11-2 and TRBJ2-7, with D possibly matching TRBD2 (6 bases). Germline CDR1 and CDR2: SGHAT and FQNNGV. V was pared by 2 bases and J by 7 bases, with 15 bases between. This CDR3 has 14 residues. CDR3 residues: CASSLSGGIGEQYF. The CDR3 region has the DNA TGTGCCAGCAGCTTATCCGGCGGGATAGGTGAGCAGTACTTC.

The table lists this clone with a few counts. This rearrangement joins TRBV7-2 to TRBJ1-2; D remains unclear. Looked up from germline, CDR1 is SGHTA and CDR2 is FQGNSA. V was shortened by 5 bases and J by 4 bases, with 11 bases between the two germline ends. This CDR3 contains 13 residues. Here the CDR3 reads CASSMPRGYGYTF. CDR3 sequence (DNA): TGTGCCAGCAGCATGCCCCGCGGCTATGGCTACACCTTC.

The chain uses TRBV7-9 and TRBJ2-7; possibly TRBD1 or TRBD2 for D (5 bases each). Deletions cut 5 bases from V and 1 base from J, with 9 bases between. The germline CDR1 and CDR2 sequences are SEHNR and FQNEAQ (reference sequence). The length of the CDR3 is 13 residues. The CDR3 nucleotides read TGTGCCAGCAGCCCGGGGCGGTCCTACGAGCAGTACTTC. It yields the protein CASSPGRSYEQYF.